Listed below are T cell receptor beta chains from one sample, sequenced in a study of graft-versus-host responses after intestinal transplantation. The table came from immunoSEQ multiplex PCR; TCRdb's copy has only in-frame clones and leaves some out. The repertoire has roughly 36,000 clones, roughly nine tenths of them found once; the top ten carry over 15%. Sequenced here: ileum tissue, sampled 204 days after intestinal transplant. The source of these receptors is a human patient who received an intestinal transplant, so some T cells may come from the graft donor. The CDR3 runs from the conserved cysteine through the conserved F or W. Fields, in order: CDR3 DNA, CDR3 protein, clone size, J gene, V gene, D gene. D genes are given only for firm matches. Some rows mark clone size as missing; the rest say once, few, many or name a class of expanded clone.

TGTGCCAGCAGCTTGGCCGGCAGGAGCTACGAGCAGTACTTC CASSLAGRSYEQYF few TRBJ2-7 TRBV7-9 NA
TGCGCCAGCAGCCAAGAGGCCCAGGGGCGGAAACTGTTTTTT CASSQEAQGRKLFF few TRBJ1-4 TRBV4-1 NA
TGTGCCAGCAGCTTGGGCGGGACAGGGAGCACTGAAGCTTTCTTT CASSLGGTGSTEAFF NA TRBJ1-1 TRBV5-8 TRBD1
TGTGCCAGCAGTTTATGGGACCTCGGTGGAACTAATGAAAAACTGTTTTTT CASSLWDLGGTNEKLFF NA TRBJ1-4 TRBV28 NA
TGTGCCAGCAGCTTACTAGAGAGACAGATGCAGGGCTACACCTTC CASSLLERQMQGYTF NA TRBJ1-2 TRBV5-8 NA
TGCGCCAGCAGCCAAGATCTGAGCGGGGTCTATGGCTACACCTTC CASSQDLSGVYGYTF NA TRBJ1-2 TRBV4-1 NA
TGTGCCAGCAGCTTAGATCTTCCCGGGACAGGGGTCCAGGGGGGAGGCTACACCTTC CASSLDLPGTGVQGGGYTF NA TRBJ1-2 TRBV13 TRBD1
TGTGCCAGCAGCTTGGGGACAGATATCGGGCAGTACTTC CASSLGTDIGQYF NA TRBJ2-7 TRBV7-9 TRBD1
TGTGCCAGCAGCCAAAACGGACTAGCGGGACTAGCCAAAAACATTCAGTACTTC CASSQNGLAGLAKNIQYF NA TRBJ2-4 TRBV14 TRBD2
TGTGCCAGCAGCCCCCGGGGGCCGCGGGAGACCCAGTACTTC CASSPRGPRETQYF few TRBJ2-5 TRBV7-3 NA
TGTGCCAGCAGTTTCCTCACCGGGACAGGGGGCCTCGAGCAGTACTTC CASSFLTGTGGLEQYF NA TRBJ2-7 TRBV28 TRBD1
TGTGCCACCCGAGGGACTAGCGGGGGGGCCACCTACAATGAGCAGTTCTTC CATRGTSGGATYNEQFF NA TRBJ2-1 TRBV19 TRBD2
TGTGCCAGCAGCAAATCAGGCAGTTATAGCAATCAGCCCCAGCATTTT CASSKSGSYSNQPQHF NA TRBJ1-5 TRBV21-1 NA
TGTGCCAGCAGCTTAGACGCTAGGCACAAACAATTCAATGAGCAGTTCTTC CASSLDARHKQFNEQFF NA TRBJ2-1 TRBV2 NA
TGCAGCGTTGGAGGCGGACCGCCCTACGAGCAGTACTTC CSVGGGPPYEQYF NA TRBJ2-7 TRBV29-1 NA
TGCGCCAGCAGCCAAGAGGGTCCAGATACGCAGTATTTT CASSQEGPDTQYF NA TRBJ2-3 TRBV4-1 NA
TGTGCCAGCAGTGAGGGACAGGTTAGCAATCAGCCCCAGCATTTT CASSEGQVSNQPQHF NA TRBJ1-5 TRBV2 TRBD1
TGTGCCCCGGACAGCCTTAACACTGAAGCTTTCTTT CAPDSLNTEAFF NA TRBJ1-1 TRBV2 NA
TGTGCCAGCAGCGCCGGCCTGGCTAGCGGGAGTAGCCCCCTTCCCTACGAGCAGTACTTC CASSAGLASGSSPLPYEQYF NA TRBJ2-7 TRBV9 TRBD2
TGTGCCAGCAGCTTCTTGACAGTCAACACCTTC CASSFLTVNTF NA TRBJ1-2 TRBV5-5 NA
TGTGCCAGCAGTCTTCGACAAAGCACAGATACGCAGTATTTT CASSLRQSTDTQYF NA TRBJ2-3 TRBV27 NA
TGTGCCAGCAGTATCCTCTACGAGCAGTACTTC CASSILYEQYF NA TRBJ2-7 TRBV28 NA
TGTGCCAGTAGTAACCGAGGACAGGGCCACTATGGCTACACCTTC CASSNRGQGHYGYTF NA TRBJ1-2 TRBV19 TRBD1
TGTGCCAGCAGTTACTCGACAGGGAACTATGGCTACACCTTC CASSYSTGNYGYTF few TRBJ1-2 TRBV6-5 TRBD1
TGTGCCAGCAGCTTAGAGAGCCGACCTAATGAAAAACTGTTTTTT CASSLESRPNEKLFF NA TRBJ1-4 TRBV7-8 NA
TGTGCCAGCAGCCCGTCCCCCGGGAGGACAGATACGCAGTATTTT CASSPSPGRTDTQYF NA TRBJ2-3 TRBV5-6 TRBD2
TGTGCCAGCAGCAAGACAGGGGGCCGGTCACCCCTCCACTTT CASSKTGGRSPLHF NA TRBJ1-6 TRBV5-4 TRBD1
TGTGCCAGCAGCAGGCCGCGGGGGGACACCCTACCTTATAATTCACCCCTCCACTTT CASSRPRGDTLPYNSPLHF NA TRBJ1-6 TRBV21-1 NA
TGTGCCAGCACGTCCCCTAGGCGGGGGGGCCGGGAGCTGTTTTTT CASTSPRRGGRELFF NA TRBJ2-2 TRBV28 TRBD2
TGCGCCAGCAGCCTCCGGACAGGGCGCTCTGGAAACACCATATATTTT CASSLRTGRSGNTIYF NA TRBJ1-3 TRBV4-1 TRBD1
TGTGCCAGCAGCTTAGGAACCTACGAGCAGTACTTC CASSLGTYEQYF once TRBJ2-7 TRBV11-2 NA
TGTGCCAGCAGCGCTGGAGTTAACTATGGCTACACCTTC CASSAGVNYGYTF NA TRBJ1-2 TRBV9 NA
TGTGCCAGCAGTTCGCGGGGCAGGGATTCACCCCTCCACTTT CASSSRGRDSPLHF few TRBJ1-6 TRBV6-5 NA
TGTGCCAGCAAGGCGACTGGGGTTTGGGGGACAGATACGCAGTATTTT CASKATGVWGTDTQYF NA TRBJ2-3 TRBV7-9 NA
TGTGCCAGCAGCCAATCGGGCGAGGGGCCCAATCAGCCCCAGCATTTT CASSQSGEGPNQPQHF NA TRBJ1-5 TRBV16 NA
TGCGCCAGCAGCCAAGAGCCGGGACACCCCTCTGGGGCCAACGTCCTGACTTTC CASSQEPGHPSGANVLTF NA TRBJ2-6 TRBV4-1 NA
TGTGCCAGCAGTTACAACGACAGAGTTGGGTACAATGAGCAGTTCTTC CASSYNDRVGYNEQFF NA TRBJ2-1 TRBV6-7 NA
TGCGCCAGCGGTCCGGAGTATAATTCACCCCTCCACTTT CASGPEYNSPLHF NA TRBJ1-6 TRBV5-1 NA
TGTGCCAGTAGTATTACCCAGGGGGACTATGGCTACACCTTC CASSITQGDYGYTF NA TRBJ1-2 TRBV19 TRBD1
TGTGCCAGCAGCTTACAGCGGGAGGGGAGAGATACGCAGTATTTT CASSLQREGRDTQYF NA TRBJ2-3 TRBV7-9 TRBD2
TGTGCCAGCAGGACAGGGGGAGGGTACATTCAGTACTTC CASRTGGGYIQYF few TRBJ2-4 TRBV27 TRBD1
TGTGCCAGCACCCCAGGGAGGGTCCATGGCTACACCTTC CASTPGRVHGYTF NA TRBJ1-2 TRBV6-1 NA
TGTGCCAGCAGTAGAGGGGACAGGGCGACCTACGAGCAGTACTTC CASSRGDRATYEQYF NA TRBJ2-7 TRBV28 TRBD1
TGTGCCAGCAATCCAGCGACTCTAACCTACGAGCAGTACTTC CASNPATLTYEQYF NA TRBJ2-7 TRBV28 NA
TGCAGCGCTGTGGGAGCTGAGCAGTACTTC CSAVGAEQYF NA TRBJ2-7 TRBV29-1 NA
TGTGCCAGCAGCTTAGACGGTTCTATCTACAATGAGCAGTTCTTC CASSLDGSIYNEQFF NA TRBJ2-1 TRBV7-9 NA
TGCAGCGTTGAACTCCGAGGGACTGAAGCTTTCTTT CSVELRGTEAFF few TRBJ1-1 TRBV29-1 NA
TGTGCCAGCAGCTCTCTCCGGGACAGACATAGCAATCAGCCCCAGCATTTT CASSSLRDRHSNQPQHF NA TRBJ1-5 TRBV5-6 TRBD1
TGTGCCAGCAGCTTAGTTAACGAGCAGTACTTC CASSLVNEQYF NA TRBJ2-7 TRBV7-9 NA
TGTGCCAGCAGTTTATCCTTGTCCAATGAGCAGTTCTTC CASSLSLSNEQFF NA TRBJ2-1 TRBV27 NA
TGTGCCAGCGAGACAGGCCCTGGGGCCAACGTCCTGACTTTC CASETGPGANVLTF NA TRBJ2-6 TRBV5-4 NA
TGTGCCAGTAGTATTGGTGGGGTCTACGAGCAGTACTTC CASSIGGVYEQYF few TRBJ2-7 TRBV19 NA
TGTGCCAGCAGTGGGGCCAATCAGCCCCAGCATTTT CASSGANQPQHF NA TRBJ1-5 TRBV6-1 NA
TGTGCCAGTAGTATCATGGGCGGGACGATCACTGAAGCTTTCTTT CASSIMGGTITEAFF NA TRBJ1-1 TRBV19 NA
TGTGCCAGCAAACCGGGACAGGGGGCTGAGTATGGCTACACCTTC CASKPGQGAEYGYTF NA TRBJ1-2 TRBV7-9 TRBD1
TGTGCCAGCACAGGGTCAGATGAAAAACTGTTTTTT CASTGSDEKLFF NA TRBJ1-4 TRBV18 NA
TGTGCCAGCCGAGAGTTAGGGGGGTCGGCCTACGAGCAGTACTTC CASRELGGSAYEQYF NA TRBJ2-7 TRBV6-6 NA
TGTGCCAGCAGTTACTCGGTCACTTACGAGCAGTACTTC CASSYSVTYEQYF NA TRBJ2-7 TRBV6-5 NA
TGTGCCAGCGTACTGTCCCGTCGGAACTATGGCTACACCTTC CASVLSRRNYGYTF NA TRBJ1-2 TRBV21-1 NA
TGCGCCAGCAGCCAAGATGCAGGGGGGGCAGAGACCCAGTACTTC CASSQDAGGAETQYF NA TRBJ2-5 TRBV4-1 NA